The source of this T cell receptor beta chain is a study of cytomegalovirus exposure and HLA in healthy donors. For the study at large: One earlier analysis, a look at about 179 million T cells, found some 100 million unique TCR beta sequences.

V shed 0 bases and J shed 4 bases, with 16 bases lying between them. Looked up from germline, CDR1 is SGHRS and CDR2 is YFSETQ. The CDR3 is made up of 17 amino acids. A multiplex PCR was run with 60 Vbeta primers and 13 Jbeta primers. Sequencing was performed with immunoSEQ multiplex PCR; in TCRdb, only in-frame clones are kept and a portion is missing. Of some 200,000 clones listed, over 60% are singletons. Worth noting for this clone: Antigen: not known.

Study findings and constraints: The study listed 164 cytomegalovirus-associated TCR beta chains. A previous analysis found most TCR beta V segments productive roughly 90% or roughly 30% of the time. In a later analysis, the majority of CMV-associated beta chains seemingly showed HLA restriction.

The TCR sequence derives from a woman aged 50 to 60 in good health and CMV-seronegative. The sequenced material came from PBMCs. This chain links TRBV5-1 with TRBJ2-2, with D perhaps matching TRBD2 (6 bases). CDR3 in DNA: TGCGCCAGCAGCTTGGGGGGGGTCGGAAGAGTCACCGGGGAGCTGTTTTTT. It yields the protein CASSLGGVGRVTGELFF.